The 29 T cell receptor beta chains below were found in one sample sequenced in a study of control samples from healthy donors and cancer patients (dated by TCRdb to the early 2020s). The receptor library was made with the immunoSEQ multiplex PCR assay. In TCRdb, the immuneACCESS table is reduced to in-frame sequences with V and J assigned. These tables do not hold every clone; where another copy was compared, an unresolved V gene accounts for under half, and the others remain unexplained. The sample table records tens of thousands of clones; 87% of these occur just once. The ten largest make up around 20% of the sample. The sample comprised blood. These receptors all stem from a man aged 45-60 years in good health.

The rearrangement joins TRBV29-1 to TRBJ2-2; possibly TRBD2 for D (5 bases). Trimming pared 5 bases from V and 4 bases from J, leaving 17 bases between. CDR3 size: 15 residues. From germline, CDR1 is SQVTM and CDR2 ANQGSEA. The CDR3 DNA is TGCAGCGTTTTCGGCGGGTTGGCAGGCACCGGGGAGCTGTTTTTT. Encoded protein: CSVFGGLAGTGELFF.

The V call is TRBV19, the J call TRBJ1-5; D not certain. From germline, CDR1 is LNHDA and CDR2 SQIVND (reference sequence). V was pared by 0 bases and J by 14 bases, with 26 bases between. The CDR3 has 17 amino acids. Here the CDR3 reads CASSIDYRVSNHPREHF. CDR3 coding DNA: TGTGCCAGTAGTATAGATTACAGAGTAAGCAATCACCCCAGAGAGCATTTT.

DNA for the CDR3: TGCGCCAGCAGTGAGGGGTTCTCTGAAGCTTTCTTT. Translation: CASSEGFSEAFF. This chain uses TRBV10-2 with TRBJ1-1; D remains ambiguous. Trimming stripped 2 bases from V and 6 bases from J, with 7 bases between. Germline V gene sequence: CDR1 WSHSY, CDR2 SAAADI. This CDR3 comprises 12 residues.

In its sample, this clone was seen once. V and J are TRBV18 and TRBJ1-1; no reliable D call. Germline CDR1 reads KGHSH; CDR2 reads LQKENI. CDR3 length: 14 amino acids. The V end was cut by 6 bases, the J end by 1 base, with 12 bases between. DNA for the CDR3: TGTGCCAGCTCCCCTCCTGGGGAGAACACTGAAGCTTTCTTT. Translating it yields CASSPPGENTEAFF.

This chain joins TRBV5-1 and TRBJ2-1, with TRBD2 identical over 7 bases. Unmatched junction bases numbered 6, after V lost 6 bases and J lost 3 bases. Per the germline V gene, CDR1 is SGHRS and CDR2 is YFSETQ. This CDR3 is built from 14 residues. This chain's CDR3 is CASTPGGGYNEQFF. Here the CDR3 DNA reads TGCGCCAGCACCCCGGGCGGGGGCTACAATGAGCAGTTCTTC.

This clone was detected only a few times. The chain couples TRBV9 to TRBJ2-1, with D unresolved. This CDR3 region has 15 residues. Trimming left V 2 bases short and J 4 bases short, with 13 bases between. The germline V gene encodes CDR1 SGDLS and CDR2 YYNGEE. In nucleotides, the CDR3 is TGTGCCAGCAGCGTTAATCCCACTTTTTACAATGAGCAGTTCTTC. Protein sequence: CASSVNPTFYNEQFF.

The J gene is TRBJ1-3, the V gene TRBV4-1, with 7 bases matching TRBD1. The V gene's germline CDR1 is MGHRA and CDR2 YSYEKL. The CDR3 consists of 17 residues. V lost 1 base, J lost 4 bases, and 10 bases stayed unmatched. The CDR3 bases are TGCGCCAGCAGCCAAGTCGGGGAGGGGGCGGGCGGAAACACCATATATTTT. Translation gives CASSQVGEGAGGNTIYF.

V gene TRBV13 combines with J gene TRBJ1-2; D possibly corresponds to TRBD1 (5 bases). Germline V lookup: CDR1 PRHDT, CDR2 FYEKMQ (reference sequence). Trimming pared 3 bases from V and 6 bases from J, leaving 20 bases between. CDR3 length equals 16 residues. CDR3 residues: CASSFGRETIGNGYTF. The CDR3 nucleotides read TGTGCCAGCAGCTTCGGCAGGGAAACGATAGGGAATGGCTACACCTTC.

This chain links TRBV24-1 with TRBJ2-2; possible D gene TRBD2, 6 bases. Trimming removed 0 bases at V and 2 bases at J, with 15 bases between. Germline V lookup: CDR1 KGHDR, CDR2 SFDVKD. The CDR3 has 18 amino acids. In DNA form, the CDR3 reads TGTGCCACCAGTGATTTGCTAGCGCCTTCACCCAACACCGGGGAGCTGTTTTTT. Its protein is CATSDLLAPSPNTGELFF.

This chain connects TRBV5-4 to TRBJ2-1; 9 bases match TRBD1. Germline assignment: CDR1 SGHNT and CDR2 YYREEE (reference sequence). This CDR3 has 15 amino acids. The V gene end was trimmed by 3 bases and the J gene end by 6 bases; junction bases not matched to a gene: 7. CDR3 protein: CASSSEDRGLNEQFF. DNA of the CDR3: TGTGCCAGCAGCTCAGAGGACAGGGGACTCAATGAGCAGTTCTTC.

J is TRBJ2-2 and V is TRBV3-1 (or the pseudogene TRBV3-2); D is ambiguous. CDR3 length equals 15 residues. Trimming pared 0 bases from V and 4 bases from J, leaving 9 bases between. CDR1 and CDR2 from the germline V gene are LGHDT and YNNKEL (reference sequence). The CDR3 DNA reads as TGTGCCAGCAGCCAAGATCCTGGTGGCACCGGGGAGCTGTTTTTT. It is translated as CASSQDPGGTGELFF.

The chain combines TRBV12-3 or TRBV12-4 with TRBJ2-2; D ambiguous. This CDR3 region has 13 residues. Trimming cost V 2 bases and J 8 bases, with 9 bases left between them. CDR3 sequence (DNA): TGTGCCAGCAGTTTAATAGCTTTGGGGGAGCTGTTTTTT. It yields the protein CASSLIALGELFF.

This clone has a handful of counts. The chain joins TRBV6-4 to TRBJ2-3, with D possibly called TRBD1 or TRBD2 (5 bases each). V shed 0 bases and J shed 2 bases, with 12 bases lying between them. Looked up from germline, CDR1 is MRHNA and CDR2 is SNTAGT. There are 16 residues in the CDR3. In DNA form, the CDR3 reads TGTGCCAGCAGTGACTCCGGGGCAGGCGACACAGATACGCAGTATTTT. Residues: CASSDSGAGDTDTQYF.

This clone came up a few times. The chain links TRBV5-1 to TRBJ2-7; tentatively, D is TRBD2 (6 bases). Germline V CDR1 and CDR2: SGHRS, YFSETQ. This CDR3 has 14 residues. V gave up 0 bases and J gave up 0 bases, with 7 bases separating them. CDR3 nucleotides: TGCGCCAGCAGCTTGGGACTAGGCTCCTACGAGCAGTACTTC. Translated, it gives CASSLGLGSYEQYF.

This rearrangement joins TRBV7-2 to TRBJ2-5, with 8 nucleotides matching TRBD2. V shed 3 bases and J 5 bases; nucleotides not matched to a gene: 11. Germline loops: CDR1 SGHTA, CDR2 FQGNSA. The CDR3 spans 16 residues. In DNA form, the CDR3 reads TGTGCCAGCAGCTTCACGTCAGCGGGAGCGGGGGAGACCCAGTACTTC. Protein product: CASSFTSAGAGETQYF.

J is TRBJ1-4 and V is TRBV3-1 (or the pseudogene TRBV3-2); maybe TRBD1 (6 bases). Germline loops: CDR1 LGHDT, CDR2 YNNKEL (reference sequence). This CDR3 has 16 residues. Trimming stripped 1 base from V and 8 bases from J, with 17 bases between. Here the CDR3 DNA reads TGTGCCAGCAGCCAAGGCGACCGGGACACGGGAGAAAAACTGTTTTTT. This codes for CASSQGDRDTGEKLFF.

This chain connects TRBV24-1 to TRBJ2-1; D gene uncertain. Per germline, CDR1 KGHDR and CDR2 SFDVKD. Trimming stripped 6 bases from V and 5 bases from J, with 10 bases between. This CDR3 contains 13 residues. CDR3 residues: CATSIVSNNEQFF. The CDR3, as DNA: TGTGCCACCAGTATCGTCAGCAACAATGAGCAGTTCTTC.

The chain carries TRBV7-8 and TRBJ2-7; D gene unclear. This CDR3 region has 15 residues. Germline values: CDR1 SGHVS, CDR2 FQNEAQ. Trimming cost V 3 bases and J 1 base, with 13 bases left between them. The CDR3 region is CASSLGSIRSYEQYF. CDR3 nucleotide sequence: TGTGCCAGCAGCTTGGGGTCGATCAGGTCCTACGAGCAGTACTTC.

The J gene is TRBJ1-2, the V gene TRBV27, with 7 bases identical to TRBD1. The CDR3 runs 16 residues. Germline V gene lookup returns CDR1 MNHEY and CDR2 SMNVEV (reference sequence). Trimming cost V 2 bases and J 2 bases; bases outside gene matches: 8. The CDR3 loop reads CASSLTPGTANYGYTF. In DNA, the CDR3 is TGTGCCAGCAGTTTAACCCCCGGGACAGCAAACTATGGCTACACCTTC.

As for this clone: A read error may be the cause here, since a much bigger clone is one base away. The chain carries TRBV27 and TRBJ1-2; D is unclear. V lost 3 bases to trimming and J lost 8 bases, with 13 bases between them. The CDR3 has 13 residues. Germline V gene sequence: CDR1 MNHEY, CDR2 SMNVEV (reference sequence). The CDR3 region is CASSLEGPHGYTF. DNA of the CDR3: TGTGCCAGCAGTTTGGAAGGGCCCCACGGCTACACCTTC.

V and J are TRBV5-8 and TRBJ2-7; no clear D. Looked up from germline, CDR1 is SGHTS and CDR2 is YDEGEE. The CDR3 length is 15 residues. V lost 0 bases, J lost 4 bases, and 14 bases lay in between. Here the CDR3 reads CASSLGSTNQYEQYF. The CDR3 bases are TGTGCCAGCAGCTTGGGGTCGACAAACCAGTACGAGCAGTACTTC.

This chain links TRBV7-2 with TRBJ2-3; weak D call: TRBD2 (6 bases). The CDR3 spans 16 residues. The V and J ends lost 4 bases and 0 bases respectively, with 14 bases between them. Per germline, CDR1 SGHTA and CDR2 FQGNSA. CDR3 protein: CASSSLGLASTDTQYF. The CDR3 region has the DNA TGTGCCAGCAGCTCGTTGGGACTGGCTAGCACAGATACGCAGTATTTT. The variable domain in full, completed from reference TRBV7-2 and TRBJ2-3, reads GAGVSQSPSNKVTEKGKDVELRCDPISGHTALYWYRQSLGQGLEFLIYFQGNSAPDKSGLPSDRFSAERTGGSVSTLTIQRTQQEDSAVYLCASSSLGLASTDTQYFGPGTRLTVL.

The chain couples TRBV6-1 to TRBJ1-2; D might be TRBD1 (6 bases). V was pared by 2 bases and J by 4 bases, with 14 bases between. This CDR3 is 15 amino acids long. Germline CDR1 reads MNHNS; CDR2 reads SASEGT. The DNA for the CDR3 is TGTGCCAGCAGTGAATCCCCCGGACAGATCTATGGCTACACCTTC. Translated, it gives CASSESPGQIYGYTF.

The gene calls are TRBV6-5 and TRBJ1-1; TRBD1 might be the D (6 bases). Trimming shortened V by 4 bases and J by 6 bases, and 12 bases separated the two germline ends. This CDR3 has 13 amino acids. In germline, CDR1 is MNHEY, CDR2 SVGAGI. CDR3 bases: TGTGCCAGCAGTTCAGTCAGGGGATCTGAAGCTTTCTTT. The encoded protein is CASSSVRGSEAFF.

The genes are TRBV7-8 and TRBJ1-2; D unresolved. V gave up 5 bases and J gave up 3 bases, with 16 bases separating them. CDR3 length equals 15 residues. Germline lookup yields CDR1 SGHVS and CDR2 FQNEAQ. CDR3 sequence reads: CASSPVGPTDYGYTF. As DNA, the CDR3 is TGTGCCAGCAGCCCGGTTGGGCCCACAGACTATGGCTACACCTTC. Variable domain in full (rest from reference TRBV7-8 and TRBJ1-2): GAGVSQSPRYKVAKRGQDVALRCDPISGHVSLFWYQQALGQGPEFLTYFQNEAQLDKSGLPSDRFFAERPEGSVSTLKIQRTQQEDSAVYLCASSPVGPTDYGYTFGSGTRLTVV.

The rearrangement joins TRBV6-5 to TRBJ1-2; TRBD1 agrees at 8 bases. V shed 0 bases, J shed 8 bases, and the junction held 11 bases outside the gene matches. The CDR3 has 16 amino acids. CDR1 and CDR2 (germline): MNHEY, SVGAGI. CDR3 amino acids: CASSYSFQGASRGYTF. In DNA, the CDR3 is TGTGCCAGCAGTTACTCATTCCAGGGGGCCTCCCGGGGCTACACCTTC.

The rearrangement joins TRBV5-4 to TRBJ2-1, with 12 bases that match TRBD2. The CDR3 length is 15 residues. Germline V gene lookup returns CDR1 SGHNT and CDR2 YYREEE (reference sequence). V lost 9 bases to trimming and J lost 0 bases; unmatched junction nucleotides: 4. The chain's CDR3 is CATSGRESSYNEQFF. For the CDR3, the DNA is TGTGCCACTAGCGGGAGGGAAAGCTCCTACAATGAGCAGTTCTTC. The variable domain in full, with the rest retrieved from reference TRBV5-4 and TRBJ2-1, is ETGVTQSPTHLIKTRGQQVTLRCSSQSGHNTVSWYQQALGQGPQFIFQYYREEENGRGNFPPRFSGLQFPNYSSELNVNALELDDSALYLCATSGRESSYNEQFFGPGTRLTVL.

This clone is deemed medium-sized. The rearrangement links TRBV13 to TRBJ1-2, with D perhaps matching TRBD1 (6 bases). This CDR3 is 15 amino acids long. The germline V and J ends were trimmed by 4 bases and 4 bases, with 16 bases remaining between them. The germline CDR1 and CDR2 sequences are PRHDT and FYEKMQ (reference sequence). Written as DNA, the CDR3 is TGTGCCAGCAGCTATTTTACGGACAGCCTCTATGGCTACACCTTC. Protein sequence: CASSYFTDSLYGYTF.

The CDR3 region is CASSAYGTSGRNEQFF. CDR3 in DNA: TGTGCCAGCAGCGCCTACGGGACTAGCGGGCGCAATGAGCAGTTCTTC. The chain is built from TRBV7-3 and TRBJ2-1; 12 bases agree with TRBD2. In germline, CDR1 is SGHTA, CDR2 FQGTGA. The CDR3 has 16 amino acids. V dropped 5 bases and J dropped 6; count of bases not matched to a gene: 8.